This TCR beta chain came from a study of blood T cell repertoires in COVID-19. Study summary: Sources were T cells, B-cell-depleted T cells, or PBMCs; the material itself was cDNA or gDNA.

Trimming took off 2 bases at V and 0 bases at J, with 5 bases between the two ends. The CDR3 loop spans 13 amino acids. Germline assignment: CDR1 LGHNT and CDR2 FRNRAP. Per the authors' pipeline: By means of reference gene primer amplification, nucleated cell counts were estimated. Assay used: immunoSEQ multiplex PCR; TCRdb lists only in-frame clones, some missing. V and J calls and clone size are copied from that table; D and trimming were computed from the DNA. Of roughly 84,000 clones in the sample, around 80% were seen once. V gene TRBV12-5 combines with J gene TRBJ2-7; unclear D gene. Sequencing was done on a sample of peripheral blood. The clonotype originates from a woman over 75 with acute or convalescent COVID-19. The CDR3 nucleotides read TGTGCTAGTGGTTTGAGAGGCTCCTACGAGCAGTACTTC. It specifies CASGLRGSYEQYF.